This T cell receptor (beta chain) was identified during a study of blood T cell repertoires in COVID-19. Study-level background: Nucleic acid was either cDNA or gDNA, and it came from T cells, B-cell-depleted T cells, or PBMCs.

This clone was observed a few times. Sequencing was performed with immunoSEQ multiplex PCR; in TCRdb, only in-frame clones are kept and a portion is missing. In the table there are approximately 140,000 clones, 80% of which are singletons. There are 15 residues in the CDR3. Germline V CDR1 and CDR2: MDHEN, SYDVKM. With 8 bases removed from V and 2 bases from J, the gap between germline ends came to 18 bases. The rearrangement joins TRBV28 to TRBJ1-1, with D perhaps matching TRBD1 (6 bases). This sequence originates from a man between 60 and 75 years old with active or convalescent COVID-19. The specimen sequenced was peripheral blood. The CDR3 DNA reads as TGTGCCAGCTATGGGGCCAGGGGAGAAAACACTGAAGCTTTCTTT. Translating gives CASYGARGENTEAFF.